The 19 T cell receptor beta chains given below trace back to one sample, sequenced in a study of PD-1 blockade in classical Hodgkin lymphoma. Repertoires were generated with immunoSEQ multiplex PCR, while TCRdb's copy carries only in-frame clones and drops some. The sample lists roughly 28,000 clones; 70% to 90% were seen once. All trial patients relapsed after autologous stem cell transplantation. After thawing, PBMCs were subjected to magnetic negative selection to isolate CD8+ T cells. This specimen was CD8+ T cells from blood, taken at baseline. These receptors were taken from a human donor with classical Hodgkin lymphoma.

CDR3 sequence reads: CASSHRDSGNEQFF. The CDR3 DNA reads as TGCGCCAGCAGTCACCGGGATAGCGGGAATGAGCAGTTCTTC. The chain joins TRBV4-1 to TRBJ2-1, with 7 bases identical to TRBD2. Germline CDR1 reads MGHRA; CDR2 reads YSYEKL. This CDR3 has 14 amino acids. The V segment lost 6 bases and the J segment 7 bases; nucleotides outside the gene matches: 9.

The chain uses TRBV19 and TRBJ2-2; TRBD2 aligns across 9 bases. This CDR3 region has 17 residues. Germline V gene sequence: CDR1 LNHDA, CDR2 SQIVND (reference sequence). The ends lost 3 bases at V and 3 bases at J; junction bases unmatched: 8. CDR3 DNA sequence: TGTGCCAGTAGTATTGGCGGCGGGAGGGCCTACACCGGGGAGCTGTTTTTT. It specifies CASSIGGGRAYTGELFF.

This rearrangement joins TRBV7-9 to TRBJ2-4; D is possibly TRBD1 or TRBD2 (6 bases each). Germline CDR1 reads SEHNR; CDR2 reads FQNEAQ (reference sequence). This CDR3 comprises 15 residues. Trimming shortened V by 6 bases and J by 5 bases, and 17 bases separated the two germline ends. For the CDR3, the DNA is TGTGCCAGCAGTATTACAGGGAGGAGGGAAAACATTCAGTACTTC. It yields the protein CASSITGRRENIQYF.

The genes are TRBV11-2 and TRBJ2-5, with 10 bases matching TRBD1. The V and J ends lost 3 bases and 3 bases, in that order; junction bases with no gene match: 4. The CDR3 runs to 15 residues. CDR1 SGHAT and CDR2 FQNNGV come from the germline V gene. The CDR3: CASSLWGTGEETQYF. DNA for the CDR3: TGTGCCAGCAGCTTGTGGGGGACAGGGGAAGAGACCCAGTACTTC. The full variable domain, completed using reference TRBV11-2 and TRBJ2-5, is EAGVAQSPRYKIIEKRQSVAFWCNPISGHATLYWYQQILGQGPKLLIQFQNNGVVDDSQLPKDRFSAERLKGVDSTLKIQPAKLEDSAVYLCASSLWGTGEETQYFGPGTRLLVL.

The chain joins TRBV9 to TRBJ2-7; D may match TRBD1 or TRBD2 (7 bases each). The CDR3 contains 14 residues. Germline V gene sequence: CDR1 SGDLS, CDR2 YYNGEE. V was cut by 3 bases and J by 5 bases, with 15 bases left in between. The CDR3 loop reads CASSGGGQTHEQYF. The CDR3 bases are TGTGCCAGCAGCGGCGGGGGACAGACCCACGAGCAGTACTTC.

This chain uses TRBV28 with TRBJ2-7, with 8 positions matching TRBD2. V lost 6 bases to trimming and J lost 9 bases; unmatched junction nucleotides: 19. This CDR3 spans 16 amino acids. Per the germline V gene, CDR1 is MDHEN and CDR2 is SYDVKM. CDR3 loop: CASSLAGKSFRGAQYF. The CDR3 coding sequence is TGTGCCAGCAGCTTAGCGGGGAAGTCCTTCCGGGGTGCGCAGTACTTC.

This chain's CDR3 is CASSSGGSNQPQHF. The CDR3 DNA reads TGTGCCAGCAGCTCAGGGGGATCCAATCAGCCCCAGCATTTT. This sequence joins TRBV7-6 and TRBJ1-5; TRBD1 agrees at 7 bases. The germline V gene encodes CDR1 SGHVS and CDR2 FNYEAQ. CDR3 length equals 14 residues. V was pared by 4 bases and J by 3 bases, with 3 bases of the junction left unmatched.

The genes are TRBV6-6 and TRBJ1-5; D unclear. V lost 2 bases and J 4 bases, leaving 12 bases between the germline ends. The CDR3 is 15 amino acids. Germline lookup yields CDR1 MNHNY and CDR2 SVGAGI (reference sequence). This CDR3 is CASSYELGLNQPQHF. The DNA of the CDR3 is TGTGCCAGCAGTTACGAACTAGGACTAAATCAGCCCCAGCATTTT.

In its sample, this clone ranks as medium-sized. This chain connects TRBV9 to TRBJ2-1; no reliable D call. The CDR3 has 12 amino acids. V shed 0 bases and J shed 9 bases, with 7 bases lying between them. The germline CDR1 and CDR2 sequences are SGDLS and YYNGEE. Written as DNA, the CDR3 is TGTGCCAGCAGCGTAGAAGGTGGTGAGCAGTTCTTC. This gives the protein CASSVEGGEQFF.

The chain joins TRBV30 to TRBJ2-1, with D unresolved. The CDR3 has 13 residues. The germline gives CDR1 GTSNPN, CDR2 SVGIG (reference sequence). The V end lost 3 bases, the J end lost 11 bases, and 17 bases lay between the germline ends. For the CDR3, the DNA is TGTGCCTGGAGAGCCGAGGAATGGCGCAAGCAGTTCTTC. It translates to CAWRAEEWRKQFF.

This clone was detected a few times. CDR3 sequence (DNA): TGTGCCAGCAGTTTATGGGACAGGGTTCGATACGAGCAGTACTTC. Amino acids: CASSLWDRVRYEQYF. The rearrangement links TRBV27 to TRBJ2-7, with TRBD1 matching 9 bases. J gave up 4 bases and V 1 base, and 5 bases lay outside the gene matches. In germline, CDR1 is MNHEY, CDR2 SMNVEV (reference sequence). The CDR3 has 15 amino acids.

The chain links TRBV28 to TRBJ2-1, with D possibly TRBD1 on 8 matching bases. The CDR3 consists of 17 residues. Deletions cut 6 bases from V and 4 bases from J, with 22 bases between. Per the germline V gene, CDR1 is MDHEN and CDR2 is SYDVKM. The CDR3 loop reads CASSRGDGGTGYNEQFF. The CDR3 nucleotides are TGTGCCAGCAGCCGGGGGGACGGCGGGACAGGTTACAATGAGCAGTTCTTC.

The V and J genes are TRBV7-9 and TRBJ2-1; the D is unclear. The V gene's germline CDR1 is SEHNR and CDR2 FQNEAQ (reference sequence). Trimming stripped 2 bases from V and 1 base from J, with 12 bases between. CDR3 length equals 16 residues. The CDR3 loop is CASSLIVSFSYNEQFF. The CDR3 DNA reads TGTGCCAGCAGCTTAATTGTTTCCTTTTCCTACAATGAGCAGTTCTTC.

The chain carries TRBV27 and TRBJ1-1, with D maybe TRBD1 (6 bases). The V gene's germline CDR1 is MNHEY and CDR2 SMNVEV (reference sequence). The CDR3 extends over 14 amino acids. V was cut by 6 bases and J by 4 bases, with 15 bases left in between. CDR3 region: CASSGGGGGTEAFF. For the CDR3, the DNA is TGTGCCAGCAGCGGAGGGGGGGGAGGCACTGAAGCTTTCTTT.

This clone was recorded only once. V is TRBV7-2 and J is TRBJ2-7; no clear D. The ends were cut back, 4 bases at V and 4 bases at J, with 5 bases in the middle. CDR1 is SGHTA, CDR2 FQGNSA, per germline. This CDR3 contains 11 residues. The CDR3 sequence: CASSYNYEQYF. The CDR3 bases are TGTGCCAGCAGCTATAATTACGAGCAGTACTTC.

The genes are TRBV11-2 and TRBJ2-1; a possible D gene is TRBD1 (6 bases). With 3 bases removed from V and 0 bases from J, the gap between germline ends came to 15 bases. The CDR3 runs to 17 residues. CDR1 is SGHAT and CDR2 is FQNNGV in the germline V gene. The CDR3 spells CASSFQTGMSSYNEQFF. The CDR3 DNA reads TGTGCCAGCAGCTTCCAGACAGGCATGAGCTCCTACAATGAGCAGTTCTTC.

This sequence joins TRBV10-1 and TRBJ1-1; D call uncertain. Trimming pared 3 bases from V and 1 base from J, leaving 9 bases between. Germline CDR1 is WNHNN and CDR2 is SYGVQD (reference sequence). The CDR3 extends over 14 amino acids. CDR3 sequence reads: CASSEYRENTEAFF. CDR3 nucleotides: TGCGCCAGCAGTGAATACCGGGAGAACACTGAAGCTTTCTTT.

The rearrangement uses TRBV4-1 and TRBJ2-1, with D hard to call. Germline V gene sequence: CDR1 MGHRA, CDR2 YSYEKL. Trimming stripped 1 base from V and 6 bases from J, with 4 bases between. This CDR3 is 12 amino acids long. CDR3 loop: CASSQAPNEQFF. CDR3 sequence (DNA): TGCGCCAGCAGCCAAGCACCCAATGAGCAGTTCTTC.

This clone has just a few counts. The gene calls are TRBV28 and TRBJ1-1; 7 bases map to TRBD1. Germline V gene lookup returns CDR1 MDHEN and CDR2 SYDVKM. The CDR3 runs 16 residues. After removal of 5 bases from V and 2 bases from J, the junction contained 11 bases not matched to a gene. DNA for the CDR3: TGTGCCAGCAGTCCCCATGACAGGGTTGGAAACACTGAAGCTTTCTTT. Its protein product is CASSPHDRVGNTEAFF.